This T cell receptor (beta chain) is drawn from a study of blood T cell repertoires in COVID-19 (dated by TCRdb to the early 2020s). Looking at the study overall: Collaborator samples came from the United States, Italy and Spain and covered acute and convalescent phases of COVID-19. The prospective study material was composed of cDNA or gDNA derived from T cells, B-cell-depleted T cells, or PBMCs. Nearly every sample came with metadata listing a de-identified subject ID, COVID-19 status, age in years and sex. Where HLA class I and class II types were available, the types were taken from metadata supplied by the sample provider, not from assay-based typing. The repertoires were made available in a free public database intended to serve as a resource for research on the immune response to SARS-CoV-2. Deeply sampled blood TCRbeta repertoires from subjects exposed to, actively infected with, or recovered from COVID-19 were included in the dataset. Samples were obtained from the ongoing ImmuneRACE study (first 160 participants) and from 1,254 subjects provided by 6 global collaborators. Here is what the overall study found, with its caveats: How much clinical and demographic metadata was included differed by source and by participant, and the metadata was provided uncurated.

TCRbeta CDR3 regions were amplified from genomic DNA using the immunoSEQ Assay, a bias-controlled multiplex PCR. On the authors' methods: The number of nucleated cells in each sample was estimated by amplification of reference gene primers within the assay. To quantify the absolute abundance of each unique TCRbeta CDR3 rearrangement, sequence reads were collapsed and filtered. For each sample, productive Simpson clonality was calculated by taking the square root of Simpson's diversity index across productive rearrangements. In its TCRdb copy, this immuneACCESS table keeps in-frame sequences only and misses some clones. Where compared with another copy, unresolved V genes explain less than half of these, and the others have no known cause. V, J and clone size are those of that table, while D and trimming were read from the DNA. The sample has 45,000 to 55,000 clones on record, 84% of them singletons. 1.6% of the sample lies in the top ten.

As to this clone: Its antigen has not been determined. No base qualities exist here, and no much larger clone lies one base off it.

Taken from the germline V gene, the CDR1 and CDR2 loops are MGHRA and YSYEKL. Its CDR3 holds 16 amino acids, cysteine through phenylalanine. Only CDR3 DNA is held: 48 bases, read in frame from base 1. V lost 1 base and J lost 2 bases, and the count of bases not matched to a germline gene is 7. Each collaborating institution followed its own protocols to collect whole blood in K2EDTA tubes. For TCRbeta analysis, collaborators shipped samples in one of three forms: frozen whole blood, isolated PBMCs, or DNA extracted from either of those sample types. The sequenced material came from peripheral blood. The sequence joins TRBV4-1 to TRBJ2-7; 8 middle bases align to TRBD2. The source is a man aged 50 to 60 with acute or convalescent COVID-19. The CDR3 amino acid sequence is: CASSQGATSATYEQYF. The sequence in DNA is TGCGCCAGCAGCCAAGGGGCGACTAGCGCGACCTACGAGCAGTACTTC.